Included here is one T cell receptor (beta chain) sequence, with context. Its target is unknown. Profiling relied on immunoSEQ multiplex PCR, and the TCRdb table lists in-frame clones only, not all of them. In the table there are 75,000 to 95,000 clones, 65% to 90% of which are singletons. This specimen comes from a study of OX40 agonist ivuxolimab in advanced cancers. Overall study context: Six ivuxolimab dose levels, 0.01 to 10 mg/kg, were given intravenously every 2 weeks. The mean age was roughly 60 years, ranging from about 20 to 90, with around four fifths of participants male. Study conclusions and caveats: Among the lowest levels of clonal expansion were found in partial responders at 0.1-3.0 mg/kg.

Germline CDR1 and CDR2: SEHNR and FQNEAQ (reference sequence). V lost 5 bases and J lost 2; bases outside the gene matches: 8. CDR3 length: 16 amino acids. The receptor was isolated from an adult with an advanced solid tumor such as melanoma, head and neck, liver or kidney cancer. The chain combines TRBV7-9 with TRBJ2-1; 8 bases are a match to TRBD2. The sequences come from CD4+ or CD8+ T cells sorted from blood, collected in a trial of the OX40 agonist ivuxolimab. In nucleotides, the CDR3 is TGTGCCAGCAGCAAAATAGCGGGGAATACCTACAATGAGCAGTTCTTC. As protein: CASSKIAGNTYNEQFF.